Described below is a single TCR beta chain sequence and its context. Germline CDR1 reads ENHRY; CDR2 reads SYGVKD. This CDR3 comprises 14 residues. V lost 6 bases, J lost 4 bases, and 15 bases lay in between. This sample stems from a study of T cells in Graves' hyperthyroidism and ophthalmopathy. What was amplified from RNA transcripts were TCR beta CDR3 regions. The study used the HTBI primer set for a first-round RT-PCR of the TCR CDR3. MiXCR, applied by TCRdb to the multiplex PCR reads, yields one record per CDR3 protein. The table records 300,000 to 450,000 distinct CDR3 sequences, about 13% of them present only once.

This clonotype was obtained from a woman aged 18 to 35 with Graves' hyperthyroidism. Sequencing was performed on blood. The V gene is TRBV10-3, the J gene TRBJ1-2; possible D gene TRBD1, 5 bases. CDR3 in amino acids: CAISPTVIVYGYTF. In DNA form, the CDR3 reads TGTGCCATCAGCCCGACAGTGATCGTCTATGGCTACACCTTC.